Described below is a single TCR beta chain sequence and its context. Its antigen remains unknown. This PCR relied on a set of 60 Vbeta primers and 13 Jbeta primers. Produced via immunoSEQ multiplex PCR; TCRdb's table is partial and in-frame only. The data contain 150,000 or so clones, approximately 84% of them singletons. These data belong to a study of cytomegalovirus exposure and HLA in healthy donors. Study background: Falling in the Caucasian-associated ancestry cluster were approximately 86% of 350 to 400 genotyped donors.

The CDR3 consists of 13 residues. CDR1 is MDHEN and CDR2 is SYDVKM in the germline V gene. Deletions cut 6 bases from V and 1 base from J, with 10 bases between. General study results and limits: Presence/absence analyses assumed roughly uniform sequencing depth across donors, which may not hold.

The specimen sequenced was PBMCs. The chain couples TRBV28 to TRBJ2-7; no clear D gene. The source of this sequence is a man younger than 40 in good health and CMV-seronegative. This CDR3 is CASSPSTSYEQYF. DNA of the CDR3: TGTGCCAGCAGCCCCTCCACATCCTACGAGCAGTACTTC.